This TCR beta chain was recorded in a study of beta chain features in type 1 diabetes. Study findings and constraints: Cells with high TCR expression could be over-represented by cDNA sequencing. Moderate yet significant TCRB CDR3 shortening was seen in Type 1 diabetes patients in all four CD4+ subsets.

On this clone itself: The antigen is not known.

Expressed TCRB transcripts were sequenced after all isolated RNA was converted to cDNA. Method: immunoSEQ multiplex PCR; TCRdb's copy keeps in-frame clones and lacks some. Of about 400,000 clones listed, roughly 13% were seen once; the top ten hold around 0.02%. This CDR3 is 15 amino acids long. V gave up 0 bases and J gave up 2 bases; unmatched junction bases: 4. Germline V gives CDR1 MNHNY, CDR2 SVGAGI (reference sequence). The sequence was collected from a man aged 18 to 30 in good health. Sample: naive CD4+ T cells from blood. The chain links TRBV6-6 to TRBJ2-7; 7 positions match TRBD1. CDR3 amino acids: CASSYSSTGTYEQYF. CDR3 DNA sequence: TGTGCCAGCAGTTACTCGTCGACAGGGACCTACGAGCAGTACTTC.